This T cell receptor (beta chain) was sequenced for a study of blood T cell repertoires in COVID-19. The overall study: Some COVID-19 samples were acute and others convalescent; all came from the United States, Italy and Spain. In each case, the material was cDNA or gDNA derived from T cells, B-cell-depleted T cells, or PBMCs.

Original processing methods: By means of reference gene primer amplification, nucleated cell counts were estimated. Measured with immunoSEQ multiplex PCR; TCRdb has only the in-frame clones, and not every one. The V and J calls and the clone size are those of that table, but D and trimming were determined from the DNA. Of over 45,000 clones in the sample, roughly 91% were seen once. J lost 2 bases, V lost 1 base, and 3 bases had no gene match. Germline V lookup: CDR1 SEHNR, CDR2 FQNEAQ (reference sequence). This CDR3 spans 16 amino acids. This clonotype originated in a man between 50 and 59 years old with active COVID-19. The source material was peripheral blood. V gene TRBV7-9 combines with J gene TRBJ2-1, with 9 bases that match TRBD2. In nucleotides, the CDR3 is TGTGCCAGCAGCTTAGTCGGCGGGAGGGCCTACAATGAGCAGTTCTTC. Its protein is CASSLVGGRAYNEQFF.